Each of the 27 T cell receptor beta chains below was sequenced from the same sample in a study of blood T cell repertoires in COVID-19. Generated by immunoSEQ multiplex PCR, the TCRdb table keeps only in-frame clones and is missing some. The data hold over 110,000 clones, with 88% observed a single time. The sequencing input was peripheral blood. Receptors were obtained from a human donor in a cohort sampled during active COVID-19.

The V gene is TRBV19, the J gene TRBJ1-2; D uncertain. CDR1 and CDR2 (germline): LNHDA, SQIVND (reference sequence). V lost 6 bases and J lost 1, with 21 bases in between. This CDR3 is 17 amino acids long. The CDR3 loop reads CASSVDRSPAFNYGYTF. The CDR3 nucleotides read TGTGCCAGTAGCGTTGACCGGAGCCCCGCGTTTAACTATGGCTACACCTTC.

CDR3 loop: CASADSPTGANVLTF. The CDR3 DNA follows: TGTGCCAGCGCTGACAGCCCGACTGGGGCCAACGTCCTGACTTTC. The V call is TRBV6-5, the J call TRBJ2-6, with D maybe TRBD1 (5 bases). The ends were cut back, 8 bases at V and 2 bases at J, with 13 bases in the middle. This CDR3 contains 15 residues. Per germline, CDR1 MNHEY and CDR2 SVGAGI.

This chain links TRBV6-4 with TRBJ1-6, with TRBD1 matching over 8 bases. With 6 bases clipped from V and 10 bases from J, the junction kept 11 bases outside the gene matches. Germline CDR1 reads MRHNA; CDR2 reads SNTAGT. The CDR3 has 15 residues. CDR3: CASSPDRAGRSPLHF. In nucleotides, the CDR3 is TGTGCCAGCAGCCCGGACAGGGCCGGTCGATCACCCCTCCACTTT.

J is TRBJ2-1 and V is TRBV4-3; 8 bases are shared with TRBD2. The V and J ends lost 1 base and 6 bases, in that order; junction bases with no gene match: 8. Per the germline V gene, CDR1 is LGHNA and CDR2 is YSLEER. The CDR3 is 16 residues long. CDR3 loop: CASSQVPAGARNEQFF. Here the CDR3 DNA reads TGCGCCAGCAGCCAAGTCCCAGCGGGGGCACGCAATGAGCAGTTCTTC.

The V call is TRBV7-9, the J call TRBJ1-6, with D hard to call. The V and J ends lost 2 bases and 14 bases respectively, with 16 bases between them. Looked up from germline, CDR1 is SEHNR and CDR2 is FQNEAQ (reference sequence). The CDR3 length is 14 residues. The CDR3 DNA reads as TGTGCCAGCAGCTTATCAACCTCCCCGGAGGCCCTCCACTTT. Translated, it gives CASSLSTSPEALHF.

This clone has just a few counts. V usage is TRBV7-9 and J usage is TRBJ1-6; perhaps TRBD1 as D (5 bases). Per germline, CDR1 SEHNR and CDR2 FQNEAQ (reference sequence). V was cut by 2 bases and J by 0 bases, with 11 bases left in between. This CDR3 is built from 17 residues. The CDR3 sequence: CASSLWQGFSYNSPLHF. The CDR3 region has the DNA TGTGCCAGCAGCTTATGGCAGGGCTTCTCCTATAATTCACCCCTCCACTTT.

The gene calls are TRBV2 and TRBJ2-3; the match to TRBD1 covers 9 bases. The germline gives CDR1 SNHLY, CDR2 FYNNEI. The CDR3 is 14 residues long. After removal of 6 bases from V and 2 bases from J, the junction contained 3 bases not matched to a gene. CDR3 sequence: CASSRDRVTDTQYF. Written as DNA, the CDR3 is TGTGCCAGCAGCCGGGACAGGGTCACAGATACGCAGTATTTT.

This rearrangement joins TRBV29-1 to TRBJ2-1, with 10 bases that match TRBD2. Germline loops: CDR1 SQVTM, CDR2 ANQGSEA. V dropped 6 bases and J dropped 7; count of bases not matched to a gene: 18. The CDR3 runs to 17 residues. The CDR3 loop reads CSVDPLLERGGQNEQFF. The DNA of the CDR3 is TGCAGCGTCGACCCCCTGCTTGAGCGGGGGGGCCAGAATGAGCAGTTCTTC.

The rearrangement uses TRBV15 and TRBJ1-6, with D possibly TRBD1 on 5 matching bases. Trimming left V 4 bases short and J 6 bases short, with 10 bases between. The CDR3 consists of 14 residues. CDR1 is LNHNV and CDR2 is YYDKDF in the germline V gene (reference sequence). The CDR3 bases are TGTGCCACCAGCACGGGGGTCCGTAATTCACCCCTCCACTTT. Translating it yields CATSTGVRNSPLHF.

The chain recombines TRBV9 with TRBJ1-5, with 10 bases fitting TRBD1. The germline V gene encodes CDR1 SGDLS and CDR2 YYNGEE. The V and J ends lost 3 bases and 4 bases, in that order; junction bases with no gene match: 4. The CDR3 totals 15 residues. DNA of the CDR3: TGTGCCAGCAGCGGTCCGGGACAGGGGAATCAGCCCCAGCATTTT. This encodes CASSGPGQGNQPQHF.

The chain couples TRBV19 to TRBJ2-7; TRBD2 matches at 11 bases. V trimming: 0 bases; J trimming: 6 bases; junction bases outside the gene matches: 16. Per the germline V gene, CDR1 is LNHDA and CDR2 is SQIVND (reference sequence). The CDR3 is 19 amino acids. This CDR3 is CASSIDPATLLAGESEQYF. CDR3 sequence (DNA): TGTGCCAGTAGTATAGACCCGGCGACCCTACTAGCGGGGGAATCCGAGCAGTACTTC.

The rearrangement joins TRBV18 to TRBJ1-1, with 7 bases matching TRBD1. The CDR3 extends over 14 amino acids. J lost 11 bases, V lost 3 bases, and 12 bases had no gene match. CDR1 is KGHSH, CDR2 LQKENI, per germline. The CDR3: CASSPGTDQRGAFF. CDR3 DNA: TGTGCCAGCTCACCGGGGACAGACCAACGGGGTGCTTTCTTT.

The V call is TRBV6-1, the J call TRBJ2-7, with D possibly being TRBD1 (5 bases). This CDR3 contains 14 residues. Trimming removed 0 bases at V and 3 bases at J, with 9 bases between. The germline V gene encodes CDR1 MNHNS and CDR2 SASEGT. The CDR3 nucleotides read TGTGCCAGCAGTGAAGCGGACATTGTCTACGAGCAGTACTTC. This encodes CASSEADIVYEQYF.

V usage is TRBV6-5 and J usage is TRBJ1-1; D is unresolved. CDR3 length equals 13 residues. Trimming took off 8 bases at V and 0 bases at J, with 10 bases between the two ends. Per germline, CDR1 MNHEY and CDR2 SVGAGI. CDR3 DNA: TGTGCCAGCTGGGCCGGGATGAACACTGAAGCTTTCTTT. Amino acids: CASWAGMNTEAFF.

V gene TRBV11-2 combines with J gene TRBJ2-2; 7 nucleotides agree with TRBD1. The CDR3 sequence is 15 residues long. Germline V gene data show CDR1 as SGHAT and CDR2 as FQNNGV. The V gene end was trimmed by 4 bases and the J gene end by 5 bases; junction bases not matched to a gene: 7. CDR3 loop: CASSSRTGGTGELFF. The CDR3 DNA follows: TGTGCCAGCAGCTCAAGGACAGGCGGGACCGGGGAGCTGTTTTTT.

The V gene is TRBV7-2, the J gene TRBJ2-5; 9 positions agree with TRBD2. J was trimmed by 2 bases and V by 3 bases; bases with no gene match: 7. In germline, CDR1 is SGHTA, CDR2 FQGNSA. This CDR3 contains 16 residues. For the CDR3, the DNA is TGTGCCAGCAGCTTTTTGGGTAGCGGGGGTCAAGAGACCCAGTACTTC. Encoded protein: CASSFLGSGGQETQYF.

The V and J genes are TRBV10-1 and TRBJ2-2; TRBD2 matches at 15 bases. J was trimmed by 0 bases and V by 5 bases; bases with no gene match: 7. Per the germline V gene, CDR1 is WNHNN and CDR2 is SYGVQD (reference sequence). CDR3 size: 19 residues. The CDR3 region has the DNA TGCGCCAGCAGTCCACCGGGACTAGCGGGGGGTACGAACACCGGGGAGCTGTTTTTT. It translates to CASSPPGLAGGTNTGELFF.

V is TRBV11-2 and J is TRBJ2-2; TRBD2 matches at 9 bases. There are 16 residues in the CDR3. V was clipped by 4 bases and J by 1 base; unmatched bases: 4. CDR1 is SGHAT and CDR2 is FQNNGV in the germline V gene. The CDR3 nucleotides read TGTGCCAGCAGCTCGGGGACTAGCTTGAACACCGGGGAGCTGTTTTTT. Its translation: CASSSGTSLNTGELFF.

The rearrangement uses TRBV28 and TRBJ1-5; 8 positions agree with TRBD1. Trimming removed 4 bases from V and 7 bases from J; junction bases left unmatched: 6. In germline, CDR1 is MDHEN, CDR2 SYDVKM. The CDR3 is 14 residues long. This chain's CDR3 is CASSSRTGQQPQHF. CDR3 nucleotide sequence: TGTGCCAGCAGTTCTCGGACAGGGCAACAGCCCCAGCATTTT.

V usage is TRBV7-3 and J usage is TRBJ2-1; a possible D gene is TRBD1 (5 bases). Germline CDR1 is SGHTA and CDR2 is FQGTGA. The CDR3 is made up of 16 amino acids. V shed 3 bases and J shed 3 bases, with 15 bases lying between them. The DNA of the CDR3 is TGTGCCAGCAGCTTCCTAGTTACCAGGGTCTACAATGAGCAGTTCTTC. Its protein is CASSFLVTRVYNEQFF.

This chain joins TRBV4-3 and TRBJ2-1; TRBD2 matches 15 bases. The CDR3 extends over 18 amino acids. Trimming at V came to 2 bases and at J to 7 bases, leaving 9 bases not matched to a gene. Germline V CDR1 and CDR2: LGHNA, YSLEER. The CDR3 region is CASSQSTPGTSGGNEQFF. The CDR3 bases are TGCGCCAGCAGCCAATCCACCCCCGGGACTAGCGGGGGGAATGAGCAGTTCTTC.

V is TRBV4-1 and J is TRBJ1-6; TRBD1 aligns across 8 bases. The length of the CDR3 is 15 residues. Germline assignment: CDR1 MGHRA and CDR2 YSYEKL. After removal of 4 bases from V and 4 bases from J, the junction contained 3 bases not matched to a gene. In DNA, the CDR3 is TGCGCCAGCAGCCGTGGACAGGGTTATAATTCACCCCTCCACTTT. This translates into CASSRGQGYNSPLHF.

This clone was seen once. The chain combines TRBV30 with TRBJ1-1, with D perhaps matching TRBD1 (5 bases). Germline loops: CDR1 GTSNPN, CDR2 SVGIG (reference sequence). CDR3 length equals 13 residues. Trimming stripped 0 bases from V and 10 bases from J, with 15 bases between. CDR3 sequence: CAWSVRVGATAFF. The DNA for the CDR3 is TGTGCCTGGAGTGTTCGTGTTGGGGCCACAGCTTTCTTT. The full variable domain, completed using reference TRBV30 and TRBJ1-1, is SQTIHQWPATLVQPVGSPLSLECTVEGTSNPNLYWYRQAAGRGLQLLFYSVGIGQISSEVPQNLSASRPQDRQFILSSKKLLLSDSGFYLCAWSVRVGATAFFGQGTRLTVV.

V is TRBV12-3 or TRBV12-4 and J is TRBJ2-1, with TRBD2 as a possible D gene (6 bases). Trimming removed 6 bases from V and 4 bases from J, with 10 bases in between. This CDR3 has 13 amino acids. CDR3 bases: TGTGCCAGCAGAACTGGGACTTACAATGAGCAGTTCTTC. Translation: CASRTGTYNEQFF.

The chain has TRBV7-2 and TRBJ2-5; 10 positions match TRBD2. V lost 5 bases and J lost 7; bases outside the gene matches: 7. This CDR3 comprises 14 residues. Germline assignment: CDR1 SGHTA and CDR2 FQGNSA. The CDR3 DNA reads TGTGCCAGCAGCCCGGGACTAGCGCCGGGGACCCAGTACTTC. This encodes CASSPGLAPGTQYF.

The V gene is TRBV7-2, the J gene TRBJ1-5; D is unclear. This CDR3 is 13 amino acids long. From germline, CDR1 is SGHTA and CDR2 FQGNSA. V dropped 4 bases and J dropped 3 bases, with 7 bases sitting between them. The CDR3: CASSSRNNQPQHF. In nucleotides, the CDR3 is TGTGCCAGCAGCTCGCGGAACAATCAGCCCCAGCATTTT.

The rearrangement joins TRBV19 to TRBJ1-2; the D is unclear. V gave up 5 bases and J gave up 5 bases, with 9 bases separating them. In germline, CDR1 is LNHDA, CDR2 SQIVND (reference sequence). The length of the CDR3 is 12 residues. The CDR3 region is CASSRRGYGYTF. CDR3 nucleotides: TGTGCCAGTAGTCGCCGGGGATATGGCTACACCTTC.